The sequence of this T cell receptor (beta chain) was determined in a study of blood T cell repertoires in COVID-19. Study details: T cells, B-cell-depleted T cells, or PBMCs provided the cDNA or gDNA that served as material.

Repertoires were generated with immunoSEQ multiplex PCR, while TCRdb's copy carries only in-frame clones and drops some. The sample lists under 250,000 clones, more than 75% occurring once. Across about 22 US areas, participants ranged in age from 18 to 89 years. The V gene's germline CDR1 is LNHDA and CDR2 SQIVND (reference sequence). Germline trimming cut 3 bases from V and 5 bases from J; bases unmatched to any gene: 6. This CDR3 has 14 residues. The chain links TRBV19 to TRBJ2-5; 7 bases align to TRBD2. The sequence was obtained from a man aged 40-49 years who had recovered from COVID-19. Specimen: PBMCs or T cells enriched from blood (not recorded which). This CDR3 is CASSIRAGEETQYF. CDR3 DNA: TGTGCCAGTAGTATCCGGGCGGGGGAGGAGACCCAGTACTTC.